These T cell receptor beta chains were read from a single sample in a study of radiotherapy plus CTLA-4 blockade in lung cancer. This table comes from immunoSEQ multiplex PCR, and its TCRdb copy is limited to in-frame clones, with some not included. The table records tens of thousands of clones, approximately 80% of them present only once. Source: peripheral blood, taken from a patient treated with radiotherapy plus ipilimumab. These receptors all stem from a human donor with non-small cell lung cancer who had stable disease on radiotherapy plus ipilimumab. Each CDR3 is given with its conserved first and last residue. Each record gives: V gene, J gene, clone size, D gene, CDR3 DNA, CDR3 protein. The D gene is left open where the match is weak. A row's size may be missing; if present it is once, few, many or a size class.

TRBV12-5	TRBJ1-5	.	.	TGTGCTAGTGGCTATCAGGGGCATCAGCCCCAGCATTTT	CASGYQGHQPQHF
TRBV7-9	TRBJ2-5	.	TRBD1	TGTGCCAGCAGCCCGTACACAGGGGCCGGAAAAGAGACCCAGTACTTC	CASSPYTGAGKETQYF
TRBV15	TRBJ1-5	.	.	TGTGCCACCAGCACCTCGCGGGGACCCCTCGGGCCCCAGCATTTT	CATSTSRGPLGPQHF
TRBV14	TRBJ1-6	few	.	TGTGCCAGCAGCCAAGGACCCGCTCGGTCACCCCTCCACTTT	CASSQGPARSPLHF
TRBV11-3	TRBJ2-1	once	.	TGTGCCAGCAGCTTACAGGGTGGTCCCAATGAGCAGTTCTTC	CASSLQGGPNEQFF
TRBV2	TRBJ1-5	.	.	TGTGCCAGCAGTGTGGCTATTAGCAATCAGCCCCAGCATTTT	CASSVAISNQPQHF
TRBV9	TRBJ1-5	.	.	TGTGCCAGCAGCCCGGCGGTGGGGGGAAATCAGCCCCAGCATTTT	CASSPAVGGNQPQHF
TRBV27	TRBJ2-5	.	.	TGTGCCAGCAGGAAGCGGGCCGTTAACCAAGAGACCCAGTACTTC	CASRKRAVNQETQYF
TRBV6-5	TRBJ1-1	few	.	TGTGCCAGCAGTTTAACGACAGGGAACACTGAAGCTTTCTTT	CASSLTTGNTEAFF
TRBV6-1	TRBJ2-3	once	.	TGTGCCAGCAGTGAAGGGGGATTGAGCACAGATACGCAGTATTTT	CASSEGGLSTDTQYF
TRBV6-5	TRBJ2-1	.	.	TGTGCCAGCAGTGTGGAGGGCCCCTACAATGAGCAGTTCTTC	CASSVEGPYNEQFF